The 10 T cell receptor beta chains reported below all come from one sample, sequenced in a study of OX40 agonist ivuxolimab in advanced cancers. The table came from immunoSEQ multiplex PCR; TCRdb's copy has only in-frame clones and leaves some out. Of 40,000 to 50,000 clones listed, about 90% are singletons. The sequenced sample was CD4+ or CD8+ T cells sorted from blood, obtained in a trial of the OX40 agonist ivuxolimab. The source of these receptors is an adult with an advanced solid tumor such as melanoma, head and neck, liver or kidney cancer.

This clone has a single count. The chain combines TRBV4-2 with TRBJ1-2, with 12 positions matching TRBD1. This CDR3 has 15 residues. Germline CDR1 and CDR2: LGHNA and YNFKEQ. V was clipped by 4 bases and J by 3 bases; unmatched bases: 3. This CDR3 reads CASSRGTGGYYGYTF. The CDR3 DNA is TGTGCCAGCAGCCGAGGGACAGGGGGCTACTATGGCTACACCTTC.

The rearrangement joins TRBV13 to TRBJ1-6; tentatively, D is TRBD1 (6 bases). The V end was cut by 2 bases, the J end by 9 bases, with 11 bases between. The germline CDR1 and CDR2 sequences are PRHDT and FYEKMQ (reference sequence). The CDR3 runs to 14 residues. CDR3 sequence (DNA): TGTGCCAGCAGCTTAACAGGGACAAGTTCACCCCTCCACTTT. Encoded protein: CASSLTGTSSPLHF. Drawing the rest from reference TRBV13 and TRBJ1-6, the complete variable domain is AAGVIQSPRHLIKEKRETATLKCYPIPRHDTVYWYQQGPGQDPQFLISFYEKMQSDKGSIPDRFSAQQFSDYHSELNMSSLELGDSALYFCASSLTGTSSPLHFGNGTRLTVT.

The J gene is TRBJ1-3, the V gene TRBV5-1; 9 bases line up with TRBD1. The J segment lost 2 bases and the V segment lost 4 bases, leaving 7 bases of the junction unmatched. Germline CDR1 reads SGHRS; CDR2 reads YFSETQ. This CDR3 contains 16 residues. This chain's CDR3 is CASSMSGTGTGNTIYF. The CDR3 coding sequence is TGCGCCAGCAGCATGTCCGGGACAGGGACTGGAAACACCATATATTTT.

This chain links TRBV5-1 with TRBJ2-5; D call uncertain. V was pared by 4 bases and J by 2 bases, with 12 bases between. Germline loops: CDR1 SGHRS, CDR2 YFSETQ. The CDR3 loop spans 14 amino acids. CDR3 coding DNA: TGCGCCAGCAGCAATTCTGGCGGACAAGAGACCCAGTACTTC. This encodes CASSNSGGQETQYF.

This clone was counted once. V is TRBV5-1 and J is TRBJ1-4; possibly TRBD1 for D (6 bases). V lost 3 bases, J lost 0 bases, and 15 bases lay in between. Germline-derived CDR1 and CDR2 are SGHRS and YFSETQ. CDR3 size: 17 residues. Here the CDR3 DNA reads TGCGCCAGCAGCTCCCGAGGGGGACTTGCAACTAATGAAAAACTGTTTTTT. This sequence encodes CASSSRGGLATNEKLFF.

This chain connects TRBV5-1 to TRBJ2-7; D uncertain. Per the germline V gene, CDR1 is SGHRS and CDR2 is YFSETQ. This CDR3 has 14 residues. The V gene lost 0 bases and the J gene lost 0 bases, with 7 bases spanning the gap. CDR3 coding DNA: TGCGCCAGCAGCTTGGTAGTCGGCTCCTACGAGCAGTACTTC. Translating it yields CASSLVVGSYEQYF.

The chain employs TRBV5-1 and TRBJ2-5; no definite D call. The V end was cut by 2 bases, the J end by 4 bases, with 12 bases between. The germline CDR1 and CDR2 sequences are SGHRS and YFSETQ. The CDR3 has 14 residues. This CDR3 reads CASSLRATSETQYF. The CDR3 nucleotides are TGCGCCAGCAGCTTACGGGCAACCTCAGAGACCCAGTACTTC.

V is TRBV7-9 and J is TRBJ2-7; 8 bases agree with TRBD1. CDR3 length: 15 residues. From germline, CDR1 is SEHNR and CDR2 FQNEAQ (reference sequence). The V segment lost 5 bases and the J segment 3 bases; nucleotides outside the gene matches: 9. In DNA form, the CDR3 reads TGTGCCAGCAGCCCGATGGGACAGGTGGACTACGAGCAGTACTTC. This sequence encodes CASSPMGQVDYEQYF. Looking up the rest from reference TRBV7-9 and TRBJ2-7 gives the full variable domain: DTGVSQNPRHKITKRGQNVTFRCDPISEHNRLYWYRQTLGQGPEFLTYFQNEAQLEKSRLLSDRFSAERPKGSFSTLEIQRTEQGDSAMYLCASSPMGQVDYEQYFGPGTRLTVT.

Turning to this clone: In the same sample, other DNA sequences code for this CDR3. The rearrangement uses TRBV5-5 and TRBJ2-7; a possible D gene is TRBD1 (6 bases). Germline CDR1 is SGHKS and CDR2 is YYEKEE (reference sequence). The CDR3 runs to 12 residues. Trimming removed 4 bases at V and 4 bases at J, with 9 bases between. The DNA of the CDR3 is TGTGCCAGCAGCCCCACAGGGTACGAGCAGTACTTC. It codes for CASSPTGYEQYF.

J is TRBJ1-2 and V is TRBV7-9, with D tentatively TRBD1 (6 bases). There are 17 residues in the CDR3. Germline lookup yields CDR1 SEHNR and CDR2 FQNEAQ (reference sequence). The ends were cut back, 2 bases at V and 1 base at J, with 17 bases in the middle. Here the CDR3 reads CASSLTKGGRINYGYTF. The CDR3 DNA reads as TGTGCCAGCAGCTTAACCAAGGGGGGCAGGATTAACTATGGCTACACCTTC.